This T cell receptor beta chain was obtained from a study of T cells in Graves' hyperthyroidism and ophthalmopathy. Study results and limitations: Blood also carried most thyroid clonotypes expanded above 0.001.

CDR3 length: 14 amino acids. CDR1 SNHLY and CDR2 FYNNEI come from the germline V gene. Trimming at V came to 6 bases and at J to 0 bases, leaving 4 bases not matched to a gene. There are many counts of this clonotype. Antigen: not known. RNA transcripts gave rise to amplified TCR beta CDR3 regions. HTBI primers were used for first-round RT-PCR of the TCR CDR3. MiXCR, run by TCRdb on the multiplex PCR reads, gives a single entry per CDR3 protein. The data hold approximately 600,000 distinct CDR3 sequences, with around 15% observed a single time. This TCR was recovered from a woman aged 25 to 39 with Graves' hyperthyroidism. The specimen sequenced was blood. This rearrangement joins TRBV2 to TRBJ2-5; 7 bases are a match to TRBD1. The CDR3 bases are TGTGCCAGCAGCCCGGGACAGTACCAAGAGACCCAGTACTTC. This sequence encodes CASSPGQYQETQYF.